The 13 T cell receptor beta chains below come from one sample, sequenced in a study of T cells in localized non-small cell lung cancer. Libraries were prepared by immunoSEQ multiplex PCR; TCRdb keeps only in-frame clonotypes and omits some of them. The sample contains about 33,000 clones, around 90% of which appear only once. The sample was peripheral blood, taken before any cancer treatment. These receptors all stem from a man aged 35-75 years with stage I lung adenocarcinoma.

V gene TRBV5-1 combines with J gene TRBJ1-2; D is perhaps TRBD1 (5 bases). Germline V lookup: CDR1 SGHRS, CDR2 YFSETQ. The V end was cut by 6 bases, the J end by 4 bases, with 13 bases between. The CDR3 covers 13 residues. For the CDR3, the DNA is TGCGCCAGCACCCCCGACAGAACCTATGGCTACACCTTC. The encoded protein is CASTPDRTYGYTF.

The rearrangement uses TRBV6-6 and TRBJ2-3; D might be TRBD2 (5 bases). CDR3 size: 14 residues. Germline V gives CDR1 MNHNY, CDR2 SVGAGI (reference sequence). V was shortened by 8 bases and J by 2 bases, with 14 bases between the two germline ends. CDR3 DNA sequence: TGTGCCAGCGGATTTCGGGGAAACACAGATACGCAGTATTTT. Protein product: CASGFRGNTDTQYF.

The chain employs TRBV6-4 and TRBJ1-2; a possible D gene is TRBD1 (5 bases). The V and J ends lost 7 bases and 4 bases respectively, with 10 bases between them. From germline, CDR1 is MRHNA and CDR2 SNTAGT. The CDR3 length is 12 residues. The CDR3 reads CASKGTGYGYTF. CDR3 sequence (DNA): TGTGCCAGCAAGGGGACGGGCTATGGCTACACCTTC.

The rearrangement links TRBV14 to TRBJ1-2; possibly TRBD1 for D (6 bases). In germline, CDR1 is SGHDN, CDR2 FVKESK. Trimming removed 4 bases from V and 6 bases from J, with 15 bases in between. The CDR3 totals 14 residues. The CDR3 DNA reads TGTGCCAGCAGCCGCGGACAGAGTACTGATGGCTACACCTTC. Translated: CASSRGQSTDGYTF.

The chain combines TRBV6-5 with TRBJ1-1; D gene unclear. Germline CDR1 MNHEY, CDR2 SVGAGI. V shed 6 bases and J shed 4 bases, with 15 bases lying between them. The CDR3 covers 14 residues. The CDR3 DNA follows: TGTGCCAGCAGCCGAGCGGAAAGGGCCACTGAAGCTTTCTTT. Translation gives CASSRAERATEAFF.

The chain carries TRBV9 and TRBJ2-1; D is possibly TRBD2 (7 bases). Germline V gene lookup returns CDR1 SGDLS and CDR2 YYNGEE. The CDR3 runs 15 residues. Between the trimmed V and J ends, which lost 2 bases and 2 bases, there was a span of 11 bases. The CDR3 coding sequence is TGTGCCAGCAGCGTGATCGGGGGGCCCTACAATGAGCAGTTCTTC. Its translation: CASSVIGGPYNEQFF. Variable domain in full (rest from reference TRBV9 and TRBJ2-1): DSGVTQTPKHLITATGQRVTLRCSPRSGDLSVYWYQQSLDQGLQFLIQYYNGEERAKGNILERFSAQQFPDLHSELNLSSLELGDSALYFCASSVIGGPYNEQFFGPGTRLTVL.

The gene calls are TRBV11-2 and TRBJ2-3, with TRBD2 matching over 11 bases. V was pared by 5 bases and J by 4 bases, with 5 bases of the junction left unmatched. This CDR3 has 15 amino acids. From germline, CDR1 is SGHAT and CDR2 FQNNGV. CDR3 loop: CASSPTSGGADTQYF. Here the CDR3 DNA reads TGTGCCAGCAGCCCTACTAGCGGGGGTGCAGATACGCAGTATTTT.

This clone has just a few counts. DNA for the CDR3: TGCGCCACCGGGACTAGCCCCCATGAGCAGTTCTTC. Translating gives CATGTSPHEQFF. The genes are TRBV10-2 and TRBJ2-1; 9 bases line up with TRBD2. J gave up 8 bases and V 10 bases, and 6 bases lay outside the gene matches. The germline CDR1 and CDR2 sequences are WSHSY and SAAADI. The CDR3 has 12 residues.

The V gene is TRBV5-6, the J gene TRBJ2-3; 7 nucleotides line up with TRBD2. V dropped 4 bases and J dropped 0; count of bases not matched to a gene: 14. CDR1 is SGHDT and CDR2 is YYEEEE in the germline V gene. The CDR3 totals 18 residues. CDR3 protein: CASSRGRGMVWSTDTQYF. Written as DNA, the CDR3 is TGTGCCAGCAGCCGGGGGAGGGGAATGGTTTGGAGCACAGATACGCAGTATTTT.

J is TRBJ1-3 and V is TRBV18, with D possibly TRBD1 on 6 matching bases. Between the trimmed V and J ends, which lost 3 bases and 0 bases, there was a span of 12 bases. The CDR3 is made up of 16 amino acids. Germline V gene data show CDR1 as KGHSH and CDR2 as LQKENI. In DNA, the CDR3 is TGTGCCAGCTCACCGAACAGGGTCTACTCTGGAAACACCATATATTTT. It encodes CASSPNRVYSGNTIYF. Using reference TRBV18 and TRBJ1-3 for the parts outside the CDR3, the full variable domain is NAGVMQNPRHLVRRRGQEARLRCSPMKGHSHVYWYRQLPEEGLKFMVYLQKENIIDESGMPKERFSAEFPKEGPSILRIQQVVRGDSAAYFCASSPNRVYSGNTIYFGEGSWLTVV.

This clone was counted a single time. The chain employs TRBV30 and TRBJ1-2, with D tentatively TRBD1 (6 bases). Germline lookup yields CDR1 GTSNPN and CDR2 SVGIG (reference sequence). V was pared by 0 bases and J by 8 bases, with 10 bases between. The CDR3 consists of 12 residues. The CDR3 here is CAWSVGGIGYTF. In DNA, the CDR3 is TGTGCCTGGAGTGTGGGGGGCATCGGCTACACCTTC.

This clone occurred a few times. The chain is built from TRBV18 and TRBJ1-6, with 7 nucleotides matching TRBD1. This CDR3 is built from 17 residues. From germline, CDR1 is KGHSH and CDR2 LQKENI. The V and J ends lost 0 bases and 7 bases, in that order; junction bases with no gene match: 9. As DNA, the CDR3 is TGTGCCAGCTCACCACCGGGCCGGGACAGAATAAATTCACCCCTCCACTTT. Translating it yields CASSPPGRDRINSPLHF.

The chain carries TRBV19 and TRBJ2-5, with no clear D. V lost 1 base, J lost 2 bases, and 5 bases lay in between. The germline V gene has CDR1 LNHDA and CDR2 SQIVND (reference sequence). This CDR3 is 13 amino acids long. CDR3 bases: TGTGCCAGTAGTATAGCGCTACAAGAGACCCAGTACTTC. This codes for CASSIALQETQYF.